This TCR beta chain stems from a study of T cells after yellow fever vaccination. About the study: The authors prepared low-cell-number fractions using SMART-Seq v4 Ultra Low Input.

Germline CDR1 MNHEY, CDR2 SVGAGI. The CDR3 has 19 residues. V was clipped by 0 bases and J by 4 bases; unmatched bases: 14. TCR cDNA was made by 5'RACE template switching, adding a universal primer site and UMIs. TCRdb re-derived calls from the 5' RACE reads in MiXCR, one entry per CDR3 protein. The data contain about 350,000 distinct CDR3 sequences, roughly an eighth of them singletons. As regards this clonotype: Its antigen is still unknown.

Study-level points and caveats: Clones that expanded after primary vaccination mostly reappeared after the booster (96% CD4, roughly 87% CD8). The secondary response was weaker but peaked faster, day 5 versus 15.

This chain links TRBV6-5 with TRBJ1-2, with TRBD1 matching over 10 bases. The specimen comprised CD4+ T cells sorted from PBMCs, sampled 15 days after the yellow fever booster vaccination. The TCR originated in a young man who received the YFV17D yellow fever vaccine. CDR3 bases: TGTGCCAGCAGTTACTCAGCGCCCATAGGACAGGGGGTGAGCTATGGCTACACCTTC. Amino acid sequence: CASSYSAPIGQGVSYGYTF.